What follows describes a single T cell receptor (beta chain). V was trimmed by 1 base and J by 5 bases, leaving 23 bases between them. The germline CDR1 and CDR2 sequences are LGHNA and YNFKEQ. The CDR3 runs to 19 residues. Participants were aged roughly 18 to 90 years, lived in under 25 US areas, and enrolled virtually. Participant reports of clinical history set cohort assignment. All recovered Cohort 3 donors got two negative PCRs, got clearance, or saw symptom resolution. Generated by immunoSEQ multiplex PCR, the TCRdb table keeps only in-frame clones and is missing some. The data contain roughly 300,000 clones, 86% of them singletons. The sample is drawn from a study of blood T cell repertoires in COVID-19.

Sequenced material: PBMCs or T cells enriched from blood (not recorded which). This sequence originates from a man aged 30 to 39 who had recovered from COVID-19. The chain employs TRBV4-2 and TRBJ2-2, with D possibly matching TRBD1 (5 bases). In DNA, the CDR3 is TGTGCCAGCAGCCAAGCCGTGGGTAAAAGGGGTAAATTGACCGGGGAGCTGTTTTTT. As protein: CASSQAVGKRGKLTGELFF.